Reported below is one TCR beta chain. Authors' methods: The assay estimated nucleated cells by amplifying reference gene primers. Using immunoSEQ multiplex PCR, the repertoire was profiled, and TCRdb retains in-frame clones only, with some absent. V, J and clone size were drawn from that table, and D and trimming were deduced from the DNA. The repertoire consists of some 170,000 clones, with 65% to 85% occurring once and the leading ten covering 6.5% to 8.5%. These data are taken from a study of blood T cell repertoires in COVID-19. The CDR3 totals 12 residues. Germline values: CDR1 SEHNR, CDR2 FQNEAQ (reference sequence). V was cut by 4 bases and J by 3 bases, with 7 bases left in between.

The TCR comes from a woman in her forties with COVID-19, enrolled during active disease. Sequences were obtained from peripheral blood. The chain uses TRBV7-9 and TRBJ2-7; D not resolved. In DNA form, the CDR3 reads TGTGCCAGCAGCTACACCAGCTACGAGCAGTACTTC. This codes for CASSYTSYEQYF.